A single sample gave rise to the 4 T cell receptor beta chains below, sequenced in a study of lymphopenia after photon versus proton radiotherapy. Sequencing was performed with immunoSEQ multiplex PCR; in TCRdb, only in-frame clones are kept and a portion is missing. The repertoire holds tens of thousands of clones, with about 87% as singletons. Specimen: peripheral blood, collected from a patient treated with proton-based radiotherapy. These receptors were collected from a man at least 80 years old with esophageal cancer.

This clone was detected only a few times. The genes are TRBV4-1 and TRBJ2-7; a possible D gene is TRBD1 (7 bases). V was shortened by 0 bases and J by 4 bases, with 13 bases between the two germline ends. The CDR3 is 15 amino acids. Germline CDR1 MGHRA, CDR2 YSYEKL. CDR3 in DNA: TGCGCCAGCAGCCAAGATGGGGCAGGGGGGTACGAGCAGTACTTC. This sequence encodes CASSQDGAGGYEQYF.

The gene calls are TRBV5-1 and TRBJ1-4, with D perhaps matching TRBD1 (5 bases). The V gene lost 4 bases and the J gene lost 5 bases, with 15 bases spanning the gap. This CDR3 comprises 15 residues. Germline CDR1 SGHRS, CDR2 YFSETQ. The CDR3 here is CASSGGDGLNEKLFF. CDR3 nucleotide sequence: TGCGCCAGCAGCGGGGGGGACGGCCTAAATGAAAAACTGTTTTTT. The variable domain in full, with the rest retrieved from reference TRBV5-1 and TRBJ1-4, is KAGVTQTPRYLIKTRGQQVTLSCSPISGHRSVSWYQQTPGQGLQFLFEYFSETQRNKGNFPGRFSGRQFSNSRSEMNVSTLELGDSALYLCASSGGDGLNEKLFFGSGTQLSVL.

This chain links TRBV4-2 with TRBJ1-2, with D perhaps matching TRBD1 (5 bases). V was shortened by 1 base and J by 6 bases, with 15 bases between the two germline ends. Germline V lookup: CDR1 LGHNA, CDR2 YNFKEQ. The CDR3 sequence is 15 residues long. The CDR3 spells CASSQAQGVGDGYTF. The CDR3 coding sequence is TGTGCCAGCAGCCAAGCTCAAGGGGTGGGAGATGGCTACACCTTC.

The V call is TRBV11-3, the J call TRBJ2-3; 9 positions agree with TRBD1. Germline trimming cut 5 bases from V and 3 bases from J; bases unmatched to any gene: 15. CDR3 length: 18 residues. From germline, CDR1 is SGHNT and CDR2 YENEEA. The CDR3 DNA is TGTGCCAGCAGCGACTACGGACCCGGGACAGGGAAAACAGATACGCAGTATTTT. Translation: CASSDYGPGTGKTDTQYF.